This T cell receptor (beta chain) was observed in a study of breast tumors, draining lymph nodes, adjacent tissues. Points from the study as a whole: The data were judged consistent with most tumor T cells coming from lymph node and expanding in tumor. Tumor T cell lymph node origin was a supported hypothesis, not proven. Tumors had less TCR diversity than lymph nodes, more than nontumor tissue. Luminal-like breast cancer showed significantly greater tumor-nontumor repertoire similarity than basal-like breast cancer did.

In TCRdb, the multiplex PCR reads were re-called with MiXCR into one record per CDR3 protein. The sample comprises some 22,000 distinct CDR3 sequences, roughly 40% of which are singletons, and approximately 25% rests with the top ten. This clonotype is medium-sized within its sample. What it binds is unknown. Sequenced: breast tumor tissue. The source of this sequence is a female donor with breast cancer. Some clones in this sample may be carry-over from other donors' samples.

CDR3: CASSLGDINEKLFF. In DNA form, the CDR3 reads TGCGCCAGCAGCTTGGGGGATATTAATGAAAAACTGTTTTTT. The rearrangement uses TRBV5-1 and TRBJ1-4; no clear D. The CDR3 is 14 amino acids. V lost 0 bases and J 4 bases, leaving 7 bases between the germline ends. Germline V CDR1 and CDR2: SGHRS, YFSETQ.